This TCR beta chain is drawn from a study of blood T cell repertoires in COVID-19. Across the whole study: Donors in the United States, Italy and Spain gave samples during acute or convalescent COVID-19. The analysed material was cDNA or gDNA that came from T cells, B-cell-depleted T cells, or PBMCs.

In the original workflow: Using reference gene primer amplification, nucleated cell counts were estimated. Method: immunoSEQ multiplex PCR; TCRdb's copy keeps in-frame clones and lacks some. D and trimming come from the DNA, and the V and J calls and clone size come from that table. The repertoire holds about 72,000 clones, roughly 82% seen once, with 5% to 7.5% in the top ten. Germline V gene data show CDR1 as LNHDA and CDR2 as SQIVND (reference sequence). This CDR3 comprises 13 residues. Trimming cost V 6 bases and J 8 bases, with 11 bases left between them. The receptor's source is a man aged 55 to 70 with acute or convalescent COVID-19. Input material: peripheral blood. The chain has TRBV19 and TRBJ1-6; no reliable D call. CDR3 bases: TGTGCCAGTAGCCCGGGGTTCCATTCACCCCTCCACTTT. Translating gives CASSPGFHSPLHF.